This T cell receptor beta chain was identified in a study of cytomegalovirus exposure and HLA in healthy donors. Points from the study as a whole: Solely CMV serostatus was available to characterize immune exposure. In a later analysis, a missense DCLRE1C variant was linked to TCR beta V- and J-gene trimming. In vitro work confirmed that a few CMV-associated chains recognize CMV antigens.

Note on this clone: Its specificity is unknown.

The length of the CDR3 is 15 residues. Germline loops: CDR1 SGHTA, CDR2 FQGNSA. J was trimmed by 6 bases and V by 1 base; bases with no gene match: 8. Use of 60 Vbeta and 13 Jbeta primers characterized the PCR. Generated by immunoSEQ multiplex PCR, the TCRdb table keeps only in-frame clones and is missing some. The sample shows roughly 60,000 clones, 70% to 85% of them seen only once. Sequencing input: PBMCs. This sequence originates from a middle-aged woman in good health and CMV-seropositive. The chain joins TRBV7-2 to TRBJ1-2, with 7 bases matching TRBD1. CDR3 sequence reads: CASSLGTGSLDGYTF. CDR3 sequence (DNA): TGTGCCAGCAGCTTAGGGACAGGTTCCCTGGATGGCTACACCTTC.